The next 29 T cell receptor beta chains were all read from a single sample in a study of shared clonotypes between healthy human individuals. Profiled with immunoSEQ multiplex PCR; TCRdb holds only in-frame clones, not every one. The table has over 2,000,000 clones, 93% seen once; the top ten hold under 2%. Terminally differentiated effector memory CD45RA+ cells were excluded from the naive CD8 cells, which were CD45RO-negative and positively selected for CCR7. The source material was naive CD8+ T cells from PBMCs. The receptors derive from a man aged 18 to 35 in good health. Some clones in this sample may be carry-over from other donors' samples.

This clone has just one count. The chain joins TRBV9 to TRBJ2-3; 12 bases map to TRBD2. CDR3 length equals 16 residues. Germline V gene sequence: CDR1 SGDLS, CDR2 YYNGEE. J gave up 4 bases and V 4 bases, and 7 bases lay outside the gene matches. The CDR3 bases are TGTGCCAGCAGCCATCCCCTAGCGGGAGGGGCAGATACGCAGTATTTT. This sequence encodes CASSHPLAGGADTQYF.

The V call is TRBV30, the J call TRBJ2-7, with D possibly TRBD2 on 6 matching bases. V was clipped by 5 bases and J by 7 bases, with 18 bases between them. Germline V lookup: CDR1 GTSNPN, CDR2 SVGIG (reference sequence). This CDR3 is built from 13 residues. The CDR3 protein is CAWGFNGGKEQYF. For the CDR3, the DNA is TGTGCCTGGGGGTTTAACGGCGGGAAGGAGCAGTACTTC.

The CDR3 loop is CASGTSLYEQYF. CDR3 DNA sequence: TGTGCCAGCGGGACTAGCTTATACGAGCAGTACTTC. This chain uses TRBV27 with TRBJ2-7; 9 positions match TRBD2. Per germline, CDR1 MNHEY and CDR2 SMNVEV (reference sequence). Trimming removed 8 bases from V and 4 bases from J; junction bases left unmatched: 3. CDR3 length equals 12 residues.

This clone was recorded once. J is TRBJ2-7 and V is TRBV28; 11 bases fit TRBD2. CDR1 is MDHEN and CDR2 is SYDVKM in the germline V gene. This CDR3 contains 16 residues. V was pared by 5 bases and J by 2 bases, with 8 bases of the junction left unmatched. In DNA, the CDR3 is TGTGCCAGCAGTCCCAAAGTACTAGCGGGAGCCTACGAGCAGTACTTC. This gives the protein CASSPKVLAGAYEQYF.

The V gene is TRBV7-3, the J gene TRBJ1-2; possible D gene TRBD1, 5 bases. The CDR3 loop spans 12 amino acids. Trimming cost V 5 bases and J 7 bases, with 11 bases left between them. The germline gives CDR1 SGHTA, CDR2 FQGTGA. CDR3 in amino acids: CASSAQGRGYTF. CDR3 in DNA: TGTGCCAGCAGCGCCCAGGGACGTGGCTACACCTTC. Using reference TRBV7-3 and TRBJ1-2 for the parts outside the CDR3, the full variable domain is GAGVSQTPSNKVTEKGKYVELRCDPISGHTALYWYRQSLGQGPEFLIYFQGTGAADDSGLPNDRFFAVRPEGSVSTLKIQRTERGDSAVYLCASSAQGRGYTFGSGTRLTVV.

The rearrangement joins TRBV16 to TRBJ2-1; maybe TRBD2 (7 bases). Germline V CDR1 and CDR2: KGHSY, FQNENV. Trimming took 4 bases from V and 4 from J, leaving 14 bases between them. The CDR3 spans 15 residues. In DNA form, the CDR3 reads TGTGCCAGCAGCCTCGAGGGGGGGGTGTACAATGAGCAGTTCTTC. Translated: CASSLEGGVYNEQFF.

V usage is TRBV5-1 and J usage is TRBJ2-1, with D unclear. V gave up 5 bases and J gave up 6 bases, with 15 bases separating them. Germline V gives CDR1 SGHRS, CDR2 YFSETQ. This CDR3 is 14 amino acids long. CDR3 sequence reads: CASRMPGRSNEQFF. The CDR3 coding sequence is TGCGCCAGCAGAATGCCAGGTAGAAGCAATGAGCAGTTCTTC.

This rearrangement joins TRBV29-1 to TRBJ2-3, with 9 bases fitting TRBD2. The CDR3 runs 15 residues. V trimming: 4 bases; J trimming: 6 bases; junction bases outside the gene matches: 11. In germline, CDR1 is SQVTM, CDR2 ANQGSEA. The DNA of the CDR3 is TGCAGCGTTGGCGGGAGGGCCCGGCTCTTGGATACGCAGTATTTT. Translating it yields CSVGGRARLLDTQYF.

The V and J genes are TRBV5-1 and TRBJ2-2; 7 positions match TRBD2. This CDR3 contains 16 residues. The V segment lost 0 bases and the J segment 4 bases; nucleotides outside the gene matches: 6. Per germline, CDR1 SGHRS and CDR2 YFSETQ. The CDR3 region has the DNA TGCGCCAGCAGCTTGGACCGGGGGGAATTCACCGGGGAGCTGTTTTTT. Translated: CASSLDRGEFTGELFF.

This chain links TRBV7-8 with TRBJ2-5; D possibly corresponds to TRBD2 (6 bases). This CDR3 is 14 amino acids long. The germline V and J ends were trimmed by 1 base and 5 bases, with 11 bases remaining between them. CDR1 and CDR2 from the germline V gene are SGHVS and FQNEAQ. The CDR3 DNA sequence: TGTGCCAGCAGCTTAGTTCCTGGGGGGGAGACCCAGTACTTC. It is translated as CASSLVPGGETQYF.

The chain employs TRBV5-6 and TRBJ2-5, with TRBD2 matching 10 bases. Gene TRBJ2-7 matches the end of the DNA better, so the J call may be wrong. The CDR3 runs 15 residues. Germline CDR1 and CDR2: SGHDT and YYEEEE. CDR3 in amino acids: CASSQTSGTPHEQYF. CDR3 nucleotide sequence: TGTGCCAGCAGCCAAACTAGCGGGACCCCCCACGAGCAGTACTTC.

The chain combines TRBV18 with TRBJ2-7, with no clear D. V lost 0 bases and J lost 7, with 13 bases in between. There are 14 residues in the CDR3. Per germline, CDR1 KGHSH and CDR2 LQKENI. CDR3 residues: CASSPPTTSREQYF. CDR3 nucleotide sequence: TGTGCCAGCTCACCACCGACCACGTCTCGGGAGCAGTACTTC.

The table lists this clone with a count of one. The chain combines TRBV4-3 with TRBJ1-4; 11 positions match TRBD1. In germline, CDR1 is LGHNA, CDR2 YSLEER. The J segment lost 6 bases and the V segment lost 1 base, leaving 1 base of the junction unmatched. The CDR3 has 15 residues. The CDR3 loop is CASSQVGQGDEKLFF. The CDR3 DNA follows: TGCGCCAGCAGCCAAGTGGGACAGGGGGATGAAAAACTGTTTTTT.

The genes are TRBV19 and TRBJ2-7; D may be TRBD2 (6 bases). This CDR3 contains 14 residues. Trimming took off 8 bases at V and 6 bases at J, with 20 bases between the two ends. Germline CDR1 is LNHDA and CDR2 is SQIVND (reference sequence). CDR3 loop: CASSLVQGGGEQYF. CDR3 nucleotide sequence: TGTGCCAGTTCTTTGGTTCAGGGAGGAGGCGAGCAGTACTTC.

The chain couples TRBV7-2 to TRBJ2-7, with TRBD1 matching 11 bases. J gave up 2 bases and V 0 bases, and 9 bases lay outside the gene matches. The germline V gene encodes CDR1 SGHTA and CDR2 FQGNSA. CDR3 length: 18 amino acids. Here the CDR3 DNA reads TGTGCCAGCAGCTTAGCGGGACAGGGGGGCTCCCTAACCTACGAGCAGTACTTC. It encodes CASSLAGQGGSLTYEQYF. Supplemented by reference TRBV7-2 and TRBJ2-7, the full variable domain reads GAGVSQSPSNKVTEKGKDVELRCDPISGHTALYWYRQSLGQGLEFLIYFQGNSAPDKSGLPSDRFSAERTGGSVSTLTIQRTQQEDSAVYLCASSLAGQGGSLTYEQYFGPGTRLTVT.

This CDR3 reads CASSQRRDIGTGMNTEAFF. CDR3 nucleotides: TGCGCCAGCAGCCAACGAAGAGATATAGGGACAGGAATGAACACTGAAGCTTTCTTT. This sequence joins TRBV4-3 and TRBJ1-1; 8 bases fit TRBD1. Losses at the gene ends were 2 bases for V and 0 bases for J; bases not matched to a gene: 14. CDR3 length: 19 amino acids. Germline CDR1 is LGHNA and CDR2 is YSLEER.

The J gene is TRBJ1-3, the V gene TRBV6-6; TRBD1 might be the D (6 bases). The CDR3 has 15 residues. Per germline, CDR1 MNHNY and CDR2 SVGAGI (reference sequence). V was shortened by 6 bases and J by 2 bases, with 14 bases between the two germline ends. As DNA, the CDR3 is TGTGCCAGCAGGGCCGGGGGGGCGGCTGGAAACACCATATATTTT. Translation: CASRAGGAAGNTIYF.

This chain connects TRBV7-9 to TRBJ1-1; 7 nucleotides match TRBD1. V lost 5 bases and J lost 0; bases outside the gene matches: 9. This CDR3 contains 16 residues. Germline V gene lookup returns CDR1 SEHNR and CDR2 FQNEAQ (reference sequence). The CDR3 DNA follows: TGTGCCAGCAGCCCTAGACAGGGTCGCATGAACACTGAAGCTTTCTTT. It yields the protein CASSPRQGRMNTEAFF. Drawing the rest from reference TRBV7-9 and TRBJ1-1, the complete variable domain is DTGVSQNPRHKITKRGQNVTFRCDPISEHNRLYWYRQTLGQGPEFLTYFQNEAQLEKSRLLSDRFSAERPKGSFSTLEIQRTEQGDSAMYLCASSPRQGRMNTEAFFGQGTRLTVV.

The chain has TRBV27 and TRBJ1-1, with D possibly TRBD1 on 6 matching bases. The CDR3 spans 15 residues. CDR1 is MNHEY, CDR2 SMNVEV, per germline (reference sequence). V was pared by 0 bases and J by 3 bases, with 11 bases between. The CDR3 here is CASSLSWDTHTEAFF. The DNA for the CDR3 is TGTGCCAGCAGTTTATCGTGGGACACCCACACTGAAGCTTTCTTT.

This CDR3 is CASSPLPQGLQETQYF. The CDR3 DNA sequence: TGCGCCAGCAGCCCCTTGCCCCAGGGATTACAAGAGACCCAGTACTTC. J is TRBJ2-5 and V is TRBV4-1; D possibly corresponds to TRBD1 (5 bases). The V gene lost 4 bases and the J gene lost 2 bases, with 17 bases spanning the gap. Germline loops: CDR1 MGHRA, CDR2 YSYEKL. The CDR3 runs to 16 residues.

In DNA, the CDR3 is TGTGCCAGCGCCCAGGGGGTGGGACAGCAGAAGGAGCAGTACTTC. It specifies CASAQGVGQQKEQYF. V is TRBV6-1 and J is TRBJ2-7; 7 positions agree with TRBD1. With 8 bases clipped from V and 7 bases from J, the junction kept 17 bases outside the gene matches. CDR3 size: 15 residues. Germline V lookup: CDR1 MNHNS, CDR2 SASEGT.

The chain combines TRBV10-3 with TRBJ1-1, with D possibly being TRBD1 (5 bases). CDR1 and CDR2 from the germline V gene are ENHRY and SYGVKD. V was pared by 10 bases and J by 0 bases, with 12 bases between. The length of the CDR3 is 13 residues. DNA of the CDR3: TGTGCCACCCAAGGGGCGGTGAACACTGAAGCTTTCTTT. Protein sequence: CATQGAVNTEAFF.

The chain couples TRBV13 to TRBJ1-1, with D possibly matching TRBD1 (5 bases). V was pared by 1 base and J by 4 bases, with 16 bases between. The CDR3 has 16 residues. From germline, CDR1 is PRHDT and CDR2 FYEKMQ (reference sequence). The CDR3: CASSLEGFDSGTEAFF. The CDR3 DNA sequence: TGTGCCAGCAGCTTAGAGGGGTTTGATAGTGGCACTGAAGCTTTCTTT. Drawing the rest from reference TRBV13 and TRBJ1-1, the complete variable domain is AAGVIQSPRHLIKEKRETATLKCYPIPRHDTVYWYQQGPGQDPQFLISFYEKMQSDKGSIPDRFSAQQFSDYHSELNMSSLELGDSALYFCASSLEGFDSGTEAFFGQGTRLTVV.

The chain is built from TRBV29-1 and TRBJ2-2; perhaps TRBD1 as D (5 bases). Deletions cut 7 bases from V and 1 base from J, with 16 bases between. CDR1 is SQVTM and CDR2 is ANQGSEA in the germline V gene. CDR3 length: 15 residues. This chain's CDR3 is CSDRTYEKNTGELFF. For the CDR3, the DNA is TGCAGCGACCGGACATACGAGAAGAACACCGGGGAGCTGTTTTTT.

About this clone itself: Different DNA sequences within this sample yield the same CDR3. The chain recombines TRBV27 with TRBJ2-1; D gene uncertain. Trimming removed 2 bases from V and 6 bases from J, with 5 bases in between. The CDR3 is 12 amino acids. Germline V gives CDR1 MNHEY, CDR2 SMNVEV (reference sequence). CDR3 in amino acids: CASSLSSNEQFF. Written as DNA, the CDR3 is TGTGCCAGCAGTTTAAGTTCCAATGAGCAGTTCTTC.

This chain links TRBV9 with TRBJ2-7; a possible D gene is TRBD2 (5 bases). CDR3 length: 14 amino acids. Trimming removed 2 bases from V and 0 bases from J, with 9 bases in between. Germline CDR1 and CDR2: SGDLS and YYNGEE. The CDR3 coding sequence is TGTGCCAGCAGCGTTTATGAGGGCTCCTACGAGCAGTACTTC. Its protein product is CASSVYEGSYEQYF.

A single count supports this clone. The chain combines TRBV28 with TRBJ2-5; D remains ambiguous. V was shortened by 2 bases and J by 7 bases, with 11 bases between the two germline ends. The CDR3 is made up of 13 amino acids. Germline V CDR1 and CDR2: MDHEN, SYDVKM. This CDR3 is CASSLLALGTQYF. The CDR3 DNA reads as TGTGCCAGCAGTTTACTGGCTTTGGGGACCCAGTACTTC.

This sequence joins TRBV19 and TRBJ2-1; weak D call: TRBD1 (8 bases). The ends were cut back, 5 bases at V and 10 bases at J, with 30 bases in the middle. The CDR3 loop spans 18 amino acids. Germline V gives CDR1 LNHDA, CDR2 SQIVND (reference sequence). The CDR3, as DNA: TGTGCCAGTAGTCCCCGGACAGGGCAAGGTGAGGCGGGAGACGAGCAGTTCTTC. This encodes CASSPRTGQGEAGDEQFF.

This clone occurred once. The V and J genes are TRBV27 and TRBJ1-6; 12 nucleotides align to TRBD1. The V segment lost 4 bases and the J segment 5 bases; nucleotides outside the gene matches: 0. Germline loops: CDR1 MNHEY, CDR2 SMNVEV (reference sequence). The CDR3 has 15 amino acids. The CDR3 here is CASSWDRGHNSPLHF. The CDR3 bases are TGTGCCAGCAGTTGGGACAGGGGGCATAATTCACCCCTCCACTTT.